The 23 T cell receptor beta chains given below trace back to one sample, sequenced in a study of blood T cell repertoires in COVID-19. Data came from immunoSEQ multiplex PCR; TCRdb stores just in-frame clones and leaves some out. This sample has some 700,000 clones, with 75% to 90% found just once. The specimen was peripheral blood. These TCRs come from a woman under 30 with acute or convalescent COVID-19.

The rearrangement links TRBV6-6 to TRBJ1-1, with D maybe TRBD1 (6 bases). Germline lookup yields CDR1 MNHNY and CDR2 SVGAGI (reference sequence). CDR3 length equals 12 residues. Trimming took 6 bases from V and 5 from J, leaving 10 bases between them. CDR3 loop: CASSTGLTEAFF. In DNA, the CDR3 is TGTGCCAGCAGCACAGGGCTTACTGAAGCTTTCTTT.

This clone was recorded once. V is TRBV28 and J is TRBJ1-2; D remains ambiguous. The CDR3 runs to 14 residues. Trimming pared 2 bases from V and 5 bases from J, leaving 12 bases between. Germline CDR1 reads MDHEN; CDR2 reads SYDVKM. CDR3 loop: CASSLPPARYGYTF. The CDR3 region has the DNA TGTGCCAGCAGTTTACCCCCTGCTAGGTATGGCTACACCTTC.

The chain has TRBV27 and TRBJ1-1; 7 bases map to TRBD1. CDR1 is MNHEY and CDR2 is SMNVEV in the germline V gene (reference sequence). Trimming at V came to 6 bases and at J to 3 bases, leaving 4 bases not matched to a gene. The length of the CDR3 is 13 residues. CDR3 in amino acids: CASRIRGDTEAFF. DNA of the CDR3: TGTGCCAGCAGAATCAGGGGGGACACTGAAGCTTTCTTT.

J is TRBJ1-3 and V is TRBV27, with D unclear. CDR3 length equals 14 residues. Deletions cut 3 bases from V and 3 bases from J, with 9 bases between. Germline CDR1 reads MNHEY; CDR2 reads SMNVEV (reference sequence). In DNA form, the CDR3 reads TGTGCCAGCAGTTTCTCGGGAATTGGAAACACCATATATTTT. Its protein is CASSFSGIGNTIYF.

The gene calls are TRBV27 and TRBJ2-1; D unclear. V dropped 6 bases and J dropped 6 bases, with 12 bases sitting between them. Looked up from germline, CDR1 is MNHEY and CDR2 is SMNVEV (reference sequence). The CDR3 covers 13 residues. The CDR3 is CASSLGSPNEQFF. The CDR3 bases are TGTGCCAGCAGCCTCGGGTCACCCAATGAGCAGTTCTTC.

The rearrangement links TRBV6-5 to TRBJ1-6; D ambiguous. The V gene's germline CDR1 is MNHEY and CDR2 SVGAGI. The CDR3 totals 13 residues. Trimming took 0 bases from V and 8 from J, leaving 5 bases between them. CDR3 DNA sequence: TGTGCCAGCAGTTACTCTGGAGATTCACCCCTCCACTTT. Its protein product is CASSYSGDSPLHF.

This sequence joins TRBV9 and TRBJ1-5; 8 bases agree with TRBD1. The J segment lost 6 bases and the V segment lost 3 bases, leaving 11 bases of the junction unmatched. The CDR3 is 16 residues long. Germline loops: CDR1 SGDLS, CDR2 YYNGEE. CDR3 DNA sequence: TGTGCCAGCAGCGCCTCGACAGGGGTTAAGGGTCAGCCCCAGCATTTT. Its protein is CASSASTGVKGQPQHF.

The chain has TRBV7-9 and TRBJ2-3, with 10 bases fitting TRBD2. Germline CDR1 reads SEHNR; CDR2 reads FQNEAQ (reference sequence). The CDR3 loop spans 15 amino acids. V gave up 4 bases and J gave up 1 base; unmatched junction bases: 2. Here the CDR3 DNA reads TGTGCCAGCAGCTGGCTAGCGGGGGGCACAGATACGCAGTATTTT. Encoded protein: CASSWLAGGTDTQYF.

V usage is TRBV24-1 and J usage is TRBJ1-1, with 8 positions matching TRBD1. Per the germline V gene, CDR1 is KGHDR and CDR2 is SFDVKD. This CDR3 is 15 amino acids long. V shed 3 bases and J 0 bases; nucleotides not matched to a gene: 2. The CDR3 DNA reads as TGTGCCACCAGTGATGACAGGGGTCTGAACACTGAAGCTTTCTTT. Translation: CATSDDRGLNTEAFF.

This chain connects TRBV29-1 to TRBJ1-2; D is perhaps TRBD1 (5 bases). Germline loops: CDR1 SQVTM, CDR2 ANQGSEA. This CDR3 contains 9 residues. The germline V and J ends were trimmed by 3 bases and 12 bases, with 8 bases remaining between them. CDR3 sequence reads: CSVDRVNTF. CDR3 DNA sequence: TGCAGCGTTGACAGGGTGAACACCTTC.

This rearrangement joins TRBV7-2 to TRBJ1-6, with D possibly TRBD1 on 6 matching bases. V was trimmed by 5 bases and J by 5 bases, leaving 7 bases between them. Germline CDR1 is SGHTA and CDR2 is FQGNSA. This CDR3 is 13 amino acids long. The CDR3 DNA follows: TGTGCCAGCAGCGGACAGAATAATTCACCCCTCCACTTT. Residues: CASSGQNNSPLHF.

The V call is TRBV28, the J call TRBJ2-7, with D maybe TRBD1 (6 bases). Germline V lookup: CDR1 MDHEN, CDR2 SYDVKM. V gave up 8 bases and J gave up 2 bases, with 19 bases separating them. The CDR3 has 15 amino acids. The CDR3 protein is CASFERDMGAYEQYF. The DNA for the CDR3 is TGTGCCAGCTTTGAGAGGGACATGGGTGCCTACGAGCAGTACTTC.

Here the CDR3 DNA reads TGCGCCAGCAGCCAAGTAGATTACGGCAGCGGAGCTTTCTTT. This encodes CASSQVDYGSGAFF. V and J are TRBV4-3 and TRBJ1-1; D unclear. Germline CDR1 is LGHNA and CDR2 is YSLEER. V lost 1 base and J lost 10, with 16 bases in between. The CDR3 loop spans 14 amino acids.

The rearrangement links TRBV6-5 to TRBJ1-2; D remains ambiguous. Germline V CDR1 and CDR2: MNHEY, SVGAGI. The CDR3 runs 14 residues. The V and J ends lost 2 bases and 6 bases respectively, with 13 bases between them. The CDR3 nucleotides read TGTGCCAGCAGTTACAGGGAGTCAAGGAATGGCTACACCTTC. Encoded protein: CASSYRESRNGYTF.

The chain joins TRBV19 to TRBJ2-7; D is unresolved. Between the trimmed V and J ends, which lost 4 bases and 12 bases, there was a span of 10 bases. The CDR3 is made up of 10 amino acids. Germline V gives CDR1 LNHDA, CDR2 SQIVND (reference sequence). The CDR3 region is CASSTQERYF. In nucleotides, the CDR3 is TGTGCCAGTAGTACCCAGGAACGGTACTTC. The full variable domain, rest sourced from reference TRBV19 and TRBJ2-7, is DGGITQSPKYLFRKEGQNVTLSCEQNLNHDAMYWYRQDPGQGLRLIYYSQIVNDFQKGDIAEGYSVSREKKESFPLTVTSAQKNPTAFYLCASSTQERYFGPGTRLTVT.

The chain joins TRBV9 to TRBJ1-2, with TRBD1 matching over 8 bases. Germline lookup yields CDR1 SGDLS and CDR2 YYNGEE. V was clipped by 4 bases and J by 5 bases; unmatched bases: 13. The CDR3 sequence is 16 residues long. The CDR3 bases are TGTGCCAGCAGCCGACTTGGAGCAGGGGGCGGGTATGGCTACACCTTC. It encodes CASSRLGAGGGYGYTF.

V is TRBV7-9 and J is TRBJ1-1, with D tentatively TRBD1 (5 bases). The V end lost 5 bases, the J end lost 0 bases, and 10 bases lay between the germline ends. This CDR3 is built from 14 residues. CDR1 and CDR2 from the germline V gene are SEHNR and FQNEAQ (reference sequence). Here the CDR3 DNA reads TGTGCCAGCAGCCAGGGACTCCTGAACACTGAAGCTTTCTTT. The encoded protein is CASSQGLLNTEAFF. The full variable domain, completed using reference TRBV7-9 and TRBJ1-1, is DTGVSQNPRHKITKRGQNVTFRCDPISEHNRLYWYRQTLGQGPEFLTYFQNEAQLEKSRLLSDRFSAERPKGSFSTLEIQRTEQGDSAMYLCASSQGLLNTEAFFGQGTRLTVV.

The chain joins TRBV6-5 to TRBJ1-3; 10 positions match TRBD1. Germline assignment: CDR1 MNHEY and CDR2 SVGAGI. This CDR3 spans 15 amino acids. The junction had 3 bases not matched to a gene; V was cut back by 4 bases and J by 3 bases. The CDR3 DNA reads as TGTGCCAGCAGTTTGGGACAGGGGCTTGGAAACACCATATATTTT. Amino acid sequence: CASSLGQGLGNTIYF.

This chain uses TRBV2 with TRBJ2-1; maybe TRBD2 (6 bases). The CDR3 runs 11 residues. Per germline, CDR1 SNHLY and CDR2 FYNNEI. V was clipped by 7 bases and J by 9 bases, with 10 bases between them. The CDR3 spells CASMGGGEQFF. In DNA form, the CDR3 reads TGTGCCAGCATGGGGGGAGGTGAGCAGTTCTTC.

This clone was detected only once. Here the CDR3 reads CAWSVGTGMTEAFF. Here the CDR3 DNA reads TGTGCCTGGAGTGTGGGGACAGGGATGACTGAAGCTTTCTTT. V and J are TRBV30 and TRBJ1-1; 9 bases are a match to TRBD1. The CDR3 is 14 amino acids. Germline V gene sequence: CDR1 GTSNPN, CDR2 SVGIG (reference sequence). V lost 0 bases, J lost 5 bases, and 4 bases stayed unmatched.

V gene TRBV6-1 combines with J gene TRBJ2-7; 9 positions agree with TRBD1. J lost 2 bases, V lost 1 base, and 12 bases had no gene match. This CDR3 spans 18 amino acids. Germline lookup yields CDR1 MNHNS and CDR2 SASEGT. The CDR3 protein is CASSEVDRGEGRTYEQYF. Here the CDR3 DNA reads TGTGCCAGCAGTGAAGTGGACAGGGGCGAAGGCCGGACCTACGAGCAGTACTTC.

CDR3 nucleotides: TGTGCCAGCAGCGGGATAATGACTGGAAACACCATATATTTT. It translates to CASSGIMTGNTIYF. This chain uses TRBV6-5 with TRBJ1-3; D ambiguous. The germline V and J ends were trimmed by 6 bases and 2 bases, with 11 bases remaining between them. CDR3 length: 14 amino acids. CDR1 and CDR2 from the germline V gene are MNHEY and SVGAGI.

V gene TRBV4-2 combines with J gene TRBJ1-6, with D hard to call. This CDR3 is built from 16 residues. Per germline, CDR1 LGHNA and CDR2 YNFKEQ. Trimming removed 3 bases at V and 0 bases at J, with 9 bases between. The CDR3 sequence is CASSQQVSSYNSPLHF. The CDR3 DNA reads TGTGCCAGCAGCCAGCAGGTTAGCTCCTATAATTCACCCCTCCACTTT.